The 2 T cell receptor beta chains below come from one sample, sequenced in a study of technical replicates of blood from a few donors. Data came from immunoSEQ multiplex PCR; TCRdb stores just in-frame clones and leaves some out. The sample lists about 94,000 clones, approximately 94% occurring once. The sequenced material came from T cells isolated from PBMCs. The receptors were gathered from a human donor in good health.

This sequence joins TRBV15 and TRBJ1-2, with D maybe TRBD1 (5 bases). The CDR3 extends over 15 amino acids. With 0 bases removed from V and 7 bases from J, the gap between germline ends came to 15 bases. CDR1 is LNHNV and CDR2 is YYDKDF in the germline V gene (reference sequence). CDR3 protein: CATSRDIGERGGYTF. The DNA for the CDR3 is TGTGCCACCAGCAGAGATATAGGGGAAAGAGGTGGCTACACCTTC.

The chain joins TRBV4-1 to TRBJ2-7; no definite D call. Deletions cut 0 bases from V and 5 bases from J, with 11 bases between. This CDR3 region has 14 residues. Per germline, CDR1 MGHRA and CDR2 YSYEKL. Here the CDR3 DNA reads TGCGCCAGCAGCCAAGATCCACAAATCCACGAGCAGTACTTC. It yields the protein CASSQDPQIHEQYF.